This T cell receptor (beta chain) is from a study of cytomegalovirus exposure and HLA in healthy donors. Trimming at V came to 0 bases and at J to 7 bases, leaving 11 bases not matched to a gene. CDR3 size: 18 residues. The V gene's germline CDR1 is ENHRY and CDR2 SYGVKD. A remark on this clone: Its antigen is not known.

Study-wide findings and caveats: It was 150 to 200 TCR beta chains that were listed as cytomegalovirus-associated.

PCR was performed using 60 Vbeta and 13 Jbeta primers. Sequenced by immunoSEQ multiplex PCR; TCRdb stores in-frame clones only, minus some. In the table there are about 160,000 clones, around 74% of which are singletons. This clonotype was sampled from a female donor in good health and CMV-seronegative. The specimen sequenced was PBMCs. This chain joins TRBV10-3 and TRBJ1-5; TRBD1 aligns across 11 bases. Written as DNA, the CDR3 is TGTGCCATCAGTGAGTCGCCCGGACAGGGGGCAGAATGGCAGCCCCAGCATTTT. Translation: CAISESPGQGAEWQPQHF.